Each of the 9 T cell receptor beta chains below was sequenced from the same sample in a study of cytomegalovirus exposure and HLA in healthy donors. TCRdb keeps only in-frame clones here, not all; method: immunoSEQ multiplex PCR. The table shows a few hundred thousand clones, with roughly 85% occurring only once. Sequenced: PBMCs. The receptors originated from a woman younger than 35 in good health and CMV-seronegative.

This rearrangement joins TRBV15 to TRBJ1-4; unclear D gene. Trimming took 0 bases from V and 0 from J, leaving 11 bases between them. Germline V gives CDR1 LNHNV, CDR2 YYDKDF (reference sequence). The CDR3 consists of 17 residues. CDR3 sequence: CATSRDHITATNEKLFF. The CDR3 DNA follows: TGTGCCACCAGCAGAGATCACATAACCGCAACTAATGAAAAACTGTTTTTT.

The rearrangement joins TRBV7-8 to TRBJ2-2; TRBD2 matches 11 bases. The length of the CDR3 is 15 residues. Germline values: CDR1 SGHVS, CDR2 FQNEAQ. With 5 bases clipped from V and 4 bases from J, the junction kept 3 bases outside the gene matches. Here the CDR3 reads CASSVSGRVTGELFF. Written as DNA, the CDR3 is TGTGCCAGCAGCGTTAGCGGGAGGGTCACCGGGGAGCTGTTTTTT. Together with reference TRBV7-8 and TRBJ2-2, the CDR3 gives the full variable domain: GAGVSQSPRYKVAKRGQDVALRCDPISGHVSLFWYQQALGQGPEFLTYFQNEAQLDKSGLPSDRFFAERPEGSVSTLKIQRTQQEDSAVYLCASSVSGRVTGELFFGEGSRLTVL.

The chain employs TRBV4-1 and TRBJ1-5; 7 positions agree with TRBD1. Germline assignment: CDR1 MGHRA and CDR2 YSYEKL. The CDR3 has 20 residues. Losses at the gene ends were 0 bases for V and 0 bases for J; bases not matched to a gene: 14. The CDR3 DNA is TGCGCCAGCAGCCAAGAAACAGGGGTTTTTAATCGATATAGCAATCAGCCCCAGCATTTT. Its protein is CASSQETGVFNRYSNQPQHF.

The CDR3 sequence: CSTRTGDTEAFF. For the CDR3, the DNA is TGCAGCACTCGGACAGGGGACACTGAAGCTTTCTTT. The gene calls are TRBV29-1 and TRBJ1-1; 9 nucleotides align to TRBD1. The CDR3 runs to 12 residues. CDR1 and CDR2 (germline): SQVTM, ANQGSEA. Trimming removed 8 bases from V and 3 bases from J; junction bases left unmatched: 4.

The V gene is TRBV19, the J gene TRBJ1-5; no clear D. Trimming took 1 base from V and 10 from J, leaving 8 bases between them. The CDR3 spans 12 residues. Germline V lookup: CDR1 LNHDA, CDR2 SQIVND (reference sequence). This CDR3 is CASSIGPSPQHF. The CDR3 region has the DNA TGTGCCAGTAGTATAGGTCCTTCCCCCCAGCATTTT.

With respect to this clone: The sample has other DNA sequences that encode this CDR3 too. This sequence joins TRBV5-1 and TRBJ2-1; no clear D. V dropped 0 bases and J dropped 0 bases, with 7 bases sitting between them. The V gene's germline CDR1 is SGHRS and CDR2 YFSETQ. The CDR3 is made up of 15 amino acids. The CDR3 DNA sequence: TGCGCCAGCAGCTTGGTAACGGGCTCCTACAATGAGCAGTTCTTC. Protein: CASSLVTGSYNEQFF.

The rearrangement uses TRBV6-5 and TRBJ2-7, with 9 bases lining up with TRBD2. Trimming at V came to 11 bases and at J to 2 bases, leaving 4 bases not matched to a gene. Germline V CDR1 and CDR2: MNHEY, SVGAGI. The CDR3 sequence is 12 residues long. The CDR3 spells CAASGTAYEQYF. CDR3 DNA sequence: TGTGCCGCTAGCGGGACCGCCTACGAGCAGTACTTC.

The chain employs TRBV6-5 and TRBJ2-7; tentatively, D is TRBD2 (6 bases). CDR1 is MNHEY, CDR2 SVGAGI, per germline. V was pared by 4 bases and J by 1 base, with 11 bases between. The CDR3 runs to 14 residues. The CDR3 loop reads CASSSFRGSYEQYF. In DNA, the CDR3 is TGTGCCAGCAGTTCATTCCGGGGGTCCTACGAGCAGTACTTC.

The chain combines TRBV14 with TRBJ2-7, with 8 nucleotides matching TRBD1. V lost 3 bases to trimming and J lost 5 bases; unmatched junction nucleotides: 9. CDR3 size: 15 residues. The germline gives CDR1 SGHDN, CDR2 FVKESK. The CDR3 protein is CASSHSGTGPNEQYF. The DNA of the CDR3 is TGTGCCAGCAGCCACTCCGGGACAGGTCCCAACGAGCAGTACTTC.